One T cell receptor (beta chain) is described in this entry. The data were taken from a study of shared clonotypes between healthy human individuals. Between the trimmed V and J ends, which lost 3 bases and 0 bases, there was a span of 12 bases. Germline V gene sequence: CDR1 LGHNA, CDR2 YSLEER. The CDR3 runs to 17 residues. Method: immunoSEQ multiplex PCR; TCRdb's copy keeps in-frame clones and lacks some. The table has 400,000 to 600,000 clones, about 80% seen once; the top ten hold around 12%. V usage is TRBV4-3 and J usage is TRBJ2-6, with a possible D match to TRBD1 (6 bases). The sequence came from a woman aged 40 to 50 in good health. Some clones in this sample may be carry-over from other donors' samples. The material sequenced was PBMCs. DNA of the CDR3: TGCGCCAGCAGCCAGGCGGACAGTTACTCTGGGGCCAACGTCCTGACTTTC. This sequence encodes CASSQADSYSGANVLTF.